This record looks at one TCR beta chain sequence and its context. The record originates from a study of shared clonotypes between healthy human individuals. Trimming left V 4 bases short and J 10 bases short, with 14 bases between. The V gene's germline CDR1 is SGHDT and CDR2 YYEEEE. The CDR3 extends over 12 amino acids. Measured with immunoSEQ multiplex PCR; TCRdb has only the in-frame clones, and not every one. The sample lists some 2,000,000 clones; 85% to 95% were seen once. Donors included only healthy HIV-negative adults lacking recent acute infections or vaccinations. CD4+ cells yielded CD45RA+ naive and CD45RA-negative memory subsets.

Sequenced input: naive CD4+ T cells sorted from blood. Described subset: CD45RA+ positively selected. The chain has TRBV5-6 and TRBJ1-1; no firm D call. This receptor was obtained from a man between 18 and 35 years old in good health. The CDR3: CASSLIGFAAFF. The CDR3 nucleotides read TGTGCCAGCAGCCTAATAGGTTTTGCAGCTTTCTTT.